This TCR beta chain was sequenced during a study of blood T cell repertoires in COVID-19. In the study overall: Sample material is recorded as cDNA or gDNA derived from T cells, B-cell-depleted T cells, or PBMCs.

The authors' processing: Researchers report that nucleated cell counts were estimated from reference gene primer amplification. Libraries were prepared by immunoSEQ multiplex PCR; TCRdb keeps only in-frame clonotypes and omits some of them. V, J and clone size derive from that table, while D and trimming were established from the DNA sequence. The table lists tens of thousands of clones, roughly nine tenths of them singletons, with roughly 1.3% in the top ten. The V end lost 5 bases, the J end lost 9 bases, and 10 bases lay between the germline ends. This CDR3 region has 11 residues. This clonotype was sampled from a man aged 55 to 69 with acute or convalescent COVID-19. Sample: peripheral blood. The V gene is TRBV12-3 or TRBV12-4, the J gene TRBJ1-1; D is possibly TRBD1 (5 bases). The CDR3 sequence: CASSPGLKAFF. CDR3 nucleotides: TGTGCCAGCAGTCCGGGACTTAAAGCTTTCTTT.